This is a list of T cell receptor beta chains from one sample in a study of shared clonotypes between healthy human individuals. The protocol was immunoSEQ multiplex PCR, while the TCRdb copy is restricted to in-frame clones and leaves out a portion. In the table there are under 300,000 clones, 65% of which are singletons. The source material was memory CD4+ T cells sorted from blood. The receptors stem from a man aged 25 to 40 in good health. Both conserved end residues are part of each CDR3. Fields, in order: D gene, V gene, CDR3 length, clone size, J gene, CDR3 protein, CDR3 DNA. D genes are given only for firm matches. Only some rows state a clone size, as once, few, many or a class for expanded clones.

>-|TRBV13|12|-|TRBJ2-5
CASSPPLGTQYF
TGTGCCAGCAGCCCCCCTCTGGGGACCCAGTACTTC
>-|TRBV7-2|14|-|TRBJ2-3
CASSLGVDSDTQYF
TGTGCCAGCAGCTTGGGGGTAGACTCAGATACGCAGTATTTT
>-|TRBV5-1|13|few|TRBJ1-5
CASSLEGHQPQHF
TGCGCCAGCAGCTTGGAGGGTCATCAGCCCCAGCATTTT
>TRBD1|TRBV10-2|16|-|TRBJ1-3
CASRDPGQGLGNTIYF
TGCGCCAGCAGAGACCCTGGACAGGGCCTCGGAAACACCATATATTTT
>TRBD1|TRBV2|16|-|TRBJ1-4
CASRSGTVGVNEKLFF
TGTGCCAGCAGGTCCGGGACAGTCGGGGTTAATGAAAAACTGTTTTTT
>-|TRBV29-1|12|few|TRBJ2-7
CSALAPSYEQYF
TGCAGTGCTCTAGCCCCTTCCTACGAGCAGTACTTC
>TRBD2|TRBV4-1|16|-|TRBJ2-2
CASSPQRGGGTGELFF
TGCGCCAGCAGCCCGCAGCGGGGTGGTGGCACCGGGGAGCTGTTTTTT
>-|TRBV2|15|few|TRBJ2-3
CASSEEGGQRDTQYF
TGTGCCAGCAGTGAAGAGGGGGGACAGCGAGATACGCAGTATTTT
>TRBD2|TRBV11-3|14|-|TRBJ2-1
CASSLSGTYNEQFF
TGTGCCAGCAGCCTGAGCGGGACCTACAATGAGCAGTTCTTC
>-|TRBV30|11|many|TRBJ1-5
CAWSDQGPQHF
TGTGCCTGGAGCGATCAGGGTCCCCAGCATTTT
>-|TRBV5-4|14|-|TRBJ2-5
CASSFGSDFSPQYF
TGTGCCAGCAGCTTTGGCAGCGATTTTAGTCCGCAGTACTTC
>-|TRBV28|14|-|TRBJ1-5
CASSSPSFNQPQHF
TGTGCCAGCAGTTCTCCTAGTTTCAATCAGCCCCAGCATTTT
>-|TRBV2|14|-|TRBJ1-4
CASSGTIPNEKLFF
TGTGCCAGCAGTGGGACAATCCCTAATGAAAAACTGTTTTTT
>-|TRBV27|13|once|TRBJ2-5
CASSRKYQETQYF
TGTGCCAGCAGTCGAAAGTACCAAGAGACCCAGTACTTC
>-|TRBV30|11|-|TRBJ2-3
CAWSDIDTQYF
TGTGCCTGGAGTGACATAGATACGCAGTATTTT
>TRBD1|TRBV5-6|12|-|TRBJ2-3
CASSWGQGTQYF
TGTGCCAGCAGCTGGGGACAGGGTACGCAGTATTTT
>-|TRBV5-1|15|-|TRBJ2-1
CASSPEQGMYNEQFF
TGCGCCAGCAGCCCGGAACAGGGTATGTACAATGAGCAGTTCTTC
>TRBD1|TRBV4-2|17|-|TRBJ2-1
CASSPRPGTGEYNEQFF
TGTGCCAGCAGCCCCCGACCCGGGACAGGAGAATACAATGAGCAGTTCTTC
>-|TRBV7-8|14|-|TRBJ1-1
CASRWGRGNTEAFF
TGTGCCAGCAGGTGGGGACGGGGGAACACTGAAGCTTTCTTT